The 9 T cell receptor beta chains given below trace back to one sample, sequenced in a study of early T cells in non-severe SARS-CoV-2 infection. TCRdb re-called the 5' RACE reads through MiXCR, storing one row per CDR3 protein. The table includes roughly 70,000 distinct CDR3 sequences, 13% detected once. The source material was whole blood. Source of these receptors: an adult who was a healthcare worker with PCR-confirmed SARS-CoV-2 infection or an uninfected control (not recorded which).

This clonotype was picked up a small number of times. The rearrangement uses TRBV29-1 and TRBJ2-5; D not resolved. Germline values: CDR1 SQVTM, CDR2 ANQGSEA. The CDR3 contains 12 residues. V was pared by 7 bases and J by 0 bases, with 9 bases between. CDR3 DNA: TGCAGCGCTAACAGTCACCAAGAGACCCAGTACTTC. Its translation: CSANSHQETQYF.

This clonotype was seen repeatedly, ten times or more. The CDR3 spells CASSIRQGWNTEAFF. The CDR3 coding sequence is TGCGCCAGCAGCATCAGACAGGGCTGGAACACTGAAGCTTTCTTT. J is TRBJ1-1 and V is TRBV5-1, with 7 bases identical to TRBD1. CDR3 length: 15 residues. Germline CDR1 SGHRS, CDR2 YFSETQ. V gave up 4 bases and J gave up 1 base; unmatched junction bases: 7.

There are a few counts of this clonotype. The J gene is TRBJ1-6, the V gene TRBV19; D remains ambiguous. The CDR3 is made up of 15 amino acids. The V gene's germline CDR1 is LNHDA and CDR2 SQIVND (reference sequence). With 1 base removed from V and 7 bases from J, the gap between germline ends came to 11 bases. The CDR3 DNA follows: TGTGCCAGTAGTATAGGGAGAACCGCCAATTCACCCCTCCACTTT. Translation gives CASSIGRTANSPLHF.

This clonotype was observed at least ten times. This rearrangement joins TRBV5-1 to TRBJ2-7, with a tentative D call TRBD2 (5 bases). With 4 bases removed from V and 0 bases from J, the gap between germline ends came to 14 bases. The CDR3 is 15 residues long. In germline, CDR1 is SGHRS, CDR2 YFSETQ. The CDR3 DNA is TGCGCCAGCAGCAAGACGGTAACTAGCTCCTACGAGCAGTACTTC. Its protein product is CASSKTVTSSYEQYF.

This clonotype was counted at least ten times. The gene calls are TRBV19 and TRBJ2-7, with 7 bases aligning to TRBD2. Germline-derived CDR1 and CDR2 are LNHDA and SQIVND (reference sequence). Trimming removed 2 bases from V and 2 bases from J; junction bases left unmatched: 6. This CDR3 contains 15 residues. The CDR3 DNA reads TGTGCCAGTAGTATATCCGCTCGGGGGGCCTACGAGCAGTACTTC. It specifies CASSISARGAYEQYF.

In this sample, this clonotype turned up many times. The CDR3 spells CASMRLMNTEAFF. The CDR3 DNA reads as TGTGCCAGCATGAGGCTCATGAACACTGAAGCTTTCTTT. The V and J genes are TRBV2 and TRBJ1-1; D remains unclear. The CDR3 has 13 amino acids. The germline CDR1 and CDR2 sequences are SNHLY and FYNNEI. The V end lost 7 bases, the J end lost 0 bases, and 9 bases lay between the germline ends.

This clonotype was counted many times. The chain is built from TRBV30 and TRBJ2-3; 12 nucleotides agree with TRBD2. J was trimmed by 2 bases and V by 6 bases; bases with no gene match: 6. This CDR3 spans 15 amino acids. Germline V gives CDR1 GTSNPN, CDR2 SVGIG (reference sequence). The CDR3 nucleotides read TGTGCCTGTAATCTAGCGGGGGGGGCCACAGATACGCAGTATTTT. It is translated as CACNLAGGATDTQYF.

This clonotype was recorded many times. The chain joins TRBV7-9 to TRBJ2-3; the match to TRBD2 covers 13 bases. This CDR3 is built from 16 residues. Germline V gene sequence: CDR1 SEHNR, CDR2 FQNEAQ (reference sequence). J gave up 4 bases and V 4 bases, and 5 bases lay outside the gene matches. The CDR3 sequence is CASSSGLAGVSDTQYF. The DNA for the CDR3 is TGTGCCAGCAGCTCAGGACTAGCGGGGGTGTCAGATACGCAGTATTTT.

This clonotype was observed many times. The V call is TRBV5-1, the J call TRBJ2-5; unclear D gene. CDR3 length: 12 amino acids. V was trimmed by 0 bases and J by 7 bases, leaving 7 bases between them. Germline V lookup: CDR1 SGHRS, CDR2 YFSETQ. The CDR3 nucleotides read TGCGCCAGCAGCTTGGACACCGGGACCCAGTACTTC. This gives the protein CASSLDTGTQYF.